One sample yielded the 5 T cell receptor beta chains listed below, sequenced in a study of blood T cell repertoires in COVID-19. Using immunoSEQ multiplex PCR, the repertoire was profiled, and TCRdb retains in-frame clones only, with some absent. The repertoire holds 130,000 to 150,000 clones, with almost 90% as singletons. The sample taken for sequencing was peripheral blood. The receptors derive from a human donor in a cohort sampled during active COVID-19.

The chain carries TRBV9 and TRBJ1-4; 11 positions match TRBD1. The CDR3 loop spans 14 amino acids. The V and J ends lost 3 bases and 8 bases, in that order; junction bases with no gene match: 3. Per the germline V gene, CDR1 is SGDLS and CDR2 is YYNGEE. Here the CDR3 DNA reads TGTGCCAGCAGCGCCGGGACAGGGGGGGAAAAACTGTTTTTT. This translates into CASSAGTGGEKLFF.

The gene calls are TRBV4-1 and TRBJ2-1; tentatively, D is TRBD1 (5 bases). Per the germline V gene, CDR1 is MGHRA and CDR2 is YSYEKL. Trimming shortened V by 3 bases and J by 8 bases, and 11 bases separated the two germline ends. This CDR3 has 13 residues. As DNA, the CDR3 is TGCGCCAGCAGCCATCCCAGGGTGGATGAGCAGTTCTTC. Translation: CASSHPRVDEQFF.

The chain links TRBV15 to TRBJ1-3, with TRBD1 identical over 7 bases. CDR1 and CDR2 (germline): LNHNV, YYDKDF (reference sequence). This CDR3 comprises 16 residues. The junction had 6 bases not matched to a gene; V was cut back by 0 bases and J by 4 bases. CDR3 loop: CATSRDIGDRGNTIYF. DNA of the CDR3: TGTGCCACCAGCAGAGATATAGGGGACAGAGGAAACACCATATATTTT.

The chain couples TRBV27 to TRBJ2-7; 7 bases fit TRBD2. CDR3 length: 11 amino acids. V trimming: 6 bases; J trimming: 6 bases; junction bases outside the gene matches: 2. Germline assignment: CDR1 MNHEY and CDR2 SMNVEV (reference sequence). CDR3 in amino acids: CASSIAGEQYF. The DNA for the CDR3 is TGTGCCAGCAGCATAGCGGGCGAGCAGTACTTC.

The V gene is TRBV28, the J gene TRBJ1-5; D may be TRBD1 (5 bases). With 7 bases removed from V and 6 bases from J, the gap between germline ends came to 16 bases. The CDR3 is made up of 14 amino acids. Germline loops: CDR1 MDHEN, CDR2 SYDVKM. The CDR3 reads CASITSTATQPQHF. CDR3 nucleotide sequence: TGTGCCAGCATAACCTCGACAGCCACTCAGCCCCAGCATTTT.